This T cell receptor beta chain is from a study of cytomegalovirus exposure and HLA in healthy donors. The PCR contained 60 Vbeta and 13 Jbeta primers. Method: immunoSEQ multiplex PCR; TCRdb's copy keeps in-frame clones and lacks some. Among over 85,000 clones listed, 60% to 80% were seen once. Study-wide points: Rare TCR sequences predominated, though certain public TCRs were found in many donors. Sequencing likely caused a cluster of highly shared sequence variants.

Remarks on this clone: Antigen: not known.

Unmatched junction bases numbered 7, after V lost 2 bases and J lost 6 bases. Looked up from germline, CDR1 is LGHNA and CDR2 is YNFKEQ. This CDR3 region has 16 residues. Input material: PBMCs. The chain is built from TRBV4-2 and TRBJ2-7; 13 bases line up with TRBD2. The TCR comes from a man aged 35 to 55 in good health and CMV-seronegative. The CDR3 sequence: CASSQTSGRAGGEQYF. The CDR3 DNA sequence: TGTGCCAGCAGCCAAACTAGCGGGAGGGCCGGTGGCGAGCAGTACTTC.